The rows below give T cell receptor beta chains drawn from one sample of a study of blood T cell repertoires in COVID-19. Libraries were prepared by immunoSEQ multiplex PCR; TCRdb keeps only in-frame clonotypes and omits some of them. The sample includes 90,000 to 100,000 clones, 84% seen only once; the top ten take under 2%. The sequencing sample was made of peripheral blood. The receptor set was obtained from a man in his 70s with active or convalescent COVID-19. CDR3s leave out the opening cysteine and the closing phenylalanine or tryptophan. A D gene is named only where the DNA matches it firmly.

d_gene,v_gene,CDR3aa
NA,TRBV6-6,ASSRGSNQPQH
TRBD1,TRBV19,ASTPGDRGNEKLF
NA,TRBV2,ASSGAYVNEKLF
TRBD2,TRBV18,ASSFGLASYNEQF
NA,TRBV6-5,ASEDWRPNYGYT
TRBD2,TRBV5-4,ASSLRLAGGSDTQY
NA,TRBV4-2,ASSQGRAEPQH
TRBD1,TRBV27,ASSPRTGLRSEGFYEQY
TRBD1,TRBV3-1/TRBV3-2,ASSQAGGSGNTIY
TRBD2,TRBV5-1,ASSSRLATSTDTQY
NA,TRBV5-5,ASSLGGSGGPYEQY
NA,TRBV19,ASSSREPWNGELF
NA,TRBV12-3/TRBV12-4,ASSFDEKLF
NA,TRBV5-1,ASSAGTWAETQY
NA,TRBV5-1,ASSLVPRTGVSGNTIY
TRBD1,TRBV11-2,ASSHPRDRIYEQY
TRBD1,TRBV4-2,ASSQDRGLANEKLF
NA,TRBV7-2,ASSAGTAYNEQF
TRBD2,TRBV16,ASSRANLAGVELTYNEQF
TRBD1,TRBV6-6,ASSDRDRGFIAF
NA,TRBV5-1,ASSAEETQY
NA,TRBV28,ASSPHSMNTEAF
NA,TRBV29-1,SVVGRRGTEAF
TRBD2,TRBV11-2,ASSSARGAGVSQETQY
TRBD2,TRBV3-1/TRBV3-2,ASQPGGGLDEQF
TRBD1,TRBV2,ARTGTGVIGNSPLH
TRBD1,TRBV2,ASSEAGQGGQPQH
NA,TRBV19,ASSMSFVGAQGSNEQF
TRBD2,TRBV11-2,ASSLGSGGSYEQY
NA,TRBV30,AWRREGRAF
NA,TRBV18,ASSPDLNTEAF
NA,TRBV19,ASNITDIPYEQY